One sample yielded the 20 T cell receptor beta chains listed below, sequenced in a study of chemoradiotherapy in HPV16-positive cancers. Clones were read by immunoSEQ multiplex PCR, and TCRdb kept only the in-frame ones, dropping some. The sample holds under 5,000 clones, more than 60% seen once. This specimen was acquired from a patient who underwent chemoradiotherapy. Source of these receptors: a human donor with HPV-associated anogenital cancer.

This chain connects TRBV21-1 to TRBJ1-1; TRBD1 was called by the table and not checked on the DNA. TRBV21-1 is a pseudogene. The CDR3 is 14 amino acids. The CDR3 DNA is TGTGCCAGCCAACCTATGGGACAGAACACTGAAGCTTTCTTT. Its translation is CASQPMGQNTEAFF.

This chain uses TRBV6-5 with TRBJ1-1; 7 positions agree with TRBD1. The germline V gene encodes CDR1 MNHEY and CDR2 SVGAGI. The CDR3 has 15 amino acids. The V gene end was trimmed by 6 bases and the J gene end by 0 bases; junction bases not matched to a gene: 7. The CDR3, as DNA: TGTGCCAGCAGAAACTGGGACAGTTTGAACACTGAAGCTTTCTTT. Amino acid sequence: CASRNWDSLNTEAFF.

J is TRBJ1-3 and V is TRBV7-2; D is perhaps TRBD1 (6 bases). CDR1 is SGHTA and CDR2 is FQGNSA in the germline V gene. V lost 5 bases and J 1 base, leaving 12 bases between the germline ends. There are 15 residues in the CDR3. The CDR3 sequence: CASSDHGTSGNTIYF. The CDR3 bases are TGTGCCAGCAGCGATCACGGGACATCTGGAAACACCATATATTTT.

This sequence joins TRBV4-3 and TRBJ2-3; 8 positions agree with TRBD1. The CDR3 runs 14 residues. The ends lost 4 bases at V and 3 bases at J; junction bases unmatched: 3. Germline V lookup: CDR1 LGHNA, CDR2 YSLEER. The CDR3 DNA reads TGCGCCAGCAGCCGAGACAGGGGTACAGATACGCAGTATTTT. Amino acids: CASSRDRGTDTQYF.

The genes are TRBV9 and TRBJ2-3, with 8 bases aligning to TRBD2. CDR1 is SGDLS, CDR2 YYNGEE, per germline. This CDR3 contains 14 residues. J gave up 4 bases and V 4 bases, and 5 bases lay outside the gene matches. For the CDR3, the DNA is TGTGCCAGCAGCTCGACTAGCGCCTCAGATACGCAGTATTTT. Amino acid sequence: CASSSTSASDTQYF. The full variable domain, completed using reference TRBV9 and TRBJ2-3, is DSGVTQTPKHLITATGQRVTLRCSPRSGDLSVYWYQQSLDQGLQFLIQYYNGEERAKGNILERFSAQQFPDLHSELNLSSLELGDSALYFCASSSTSASDTQYFGPGTRLTVL.

CDR3 region: CASSDRTGRTNSPLHF. The CDR3 DNA reads as TGTGCCAGTAGTGATCGGACGGGACGGACTAATTCACCCCTCCACTTT. V and J are TRBV19 and TRBJ1-6; TRBD1 is a possible D gene (5 bases). The CDR3 is 16 amino acids. Germline assignment: CDR1 LNHDA and CDR2 SQIVND (reference sequence). Trimming took 5 bases from V and 6 from J, leaving 17 bases between them.

This chain uses TRBV27 with TRBJ1-6, with a weak D call TRBD1 (5 bases). Germline CDR1 MNHEY, CDR2 SMNVEV (reference sequence). CDR3 length equals 13 residues. With 5 bases removed from V and 8 bases from J, the gap between germline ends came to 10 bases. The CDR3 DNA follows: TGTGCCAGCAGTCGGGGGTGGGATTCACCCCTCCACTTT. It translates to CASSRGWDSPLHF.

This chain uses TRBV5-5 with TRBJ1-2; a weak D match, TRBD1 (6 bases). Germline CDR1 reads SGHKS; CDR2 reads YYEKEE (reference sequence). The ends were cut back, 2 bases at V and 8 bases at J, with 19 bases in the middle. The CDR3 is 15 amino acids. The CDR3 here is CASSFWDNGQNGYTF. The CDR3 coding sequence is TGTGCCAGCAGCTTCTGGGACAATGGGCAGAACGGCTACACCTTC.

The chain is built from TRBV7-2 and TRBJ2-1; TRBD2 is a possible D gene (5 bases). Germline V lookup: CDR1 SGHTA, CDR2 FQGNSA. Between the trimmed V and J ends, which lost 1 base and 7 bases, there was a span of 20 bases. CDR3 size: 17 residues. The CDR3 coding sequence is TGTGCCAGCAGCTTAGACAGCATAGCGCGGGCGGCTAATGAGCAGTTCTTC. Translation: CASSLDSIARAANEQFF.

The V and J genes are TRBV10-3 and TRBJ2-7; 10 positions agree with TRBD1. The CDR3 is 17 amino acids. The germline V gene has CDR1 ENHRY and CDR2 SYGVKD. Trimming removed 4 bases from V and 5 bases from J; junction bases left unmatched: 14. CDR3 sequence reads: CAISGKYATGTGDEQYF. CDR3 nucleotide sequence: TGTGCCATCAGTGGGAAATATGCAACCGGGACAGGGGACGAGCAGTACTTC.

In nucleotides, the CDR3 is TGCGCCAGCAGCTTGGCCGGGGGTCCTTACTCTGAAGCTTTCTTT. It is translated as CASSLAGGPYSEAFF. The J gene is TRBJ1-1, the V gene TRBV5-1; tentative D call: TRBD1 (5 bases). Trimming stripped 0 bases from V and 6 bases from J, with 15 bases between. Germline assignment: CDR1 SGHRS and CDR2 YFSETQ. The CDR3 is 15 amino acids.

The chain uses TRBV30 and TRBJ2-3; no firm D call. The V and J ends lost 3 bases and 6 bases respectively, with 10 bases between them. CDR3 size: 12 residues. Germline CDR1 is GTSNPN and CDR2 is SVGIG (reference sequence). The CDR3 sequence is CAWRGRLDTQYF. The DNA of the CDR3 is TGTGCCTGGAGAGGGCGTTTGGATACGCAGTATTTT.

The chain combines TRBV6-5 with TRBJ1-3; D unresolved. The V gene lost 7 bases and the J gene lost 2 bases, with 6 bases spanning the gap. The germline CDR1 and CDR2 sequences are MNHEY and SVGAGI. CDR3 length equals 12 residues. This CDR3 reads CASTSTGNTIYF. In DNA form, the CDR3 reads TGTGCCAGCACGTCCACTGGAAACACCATATATTTT.

The genes are TRBV28 and TRBJ1-2, with 7 nucleotides matching TRBD1. Germline CDR1 MDHEN, CDR2 SYDVKM. Trimming took 6 bases from V and 4 from J; bases not matched to a gene: 11. CDR3 length equals 15 residues. CDR3 DNA sequence: TGTGCCAGCAGGCCCCGGGGACAGTCAATCTATGGCTACACCTTC. Translated: CASRPRGQSIYGYTF.

The chain has TRBV7-9 and TRBJ2-7; either TRBD1 or TRBD2 may supply D (5 bases each). The CDR3 runs to 14 residues. V lost 0 bases, J lost 3 bases, and 9 bases lay in between. Germline values: CDR1 SEHNR, CDR2 FQNEAQ (reference sequence). CDR3 DNA sequence: TGTGCCAGCAGCTTAGCGGGGGTTGACTACGAGCAGTACTTC. This gives the protein CASSLAGVDYEQYF.

This clone has a handful of counts. The chain combines TRBV10-1 with TRBJ1-2; D unclear. Looked up from germline, CDR1 is WNHNN and CDR2 is SYGVQD (reference sequence). V shed 11 bases and J shed 10 bases, with 14 bases lying between them. The CDR3 has 10 residues. The CDR3 protein is CAVSAPSYTF. CDR3 DNA sequence: TGCGCCGTCTCGGCCCCGTCCTACACCTTC.

The V call is TRBV29-1, the J call TRBJ1-5; no firm D call. CDR3 length: 11 amino acids. V lost 5 bases and J lost 2, with 4 bases in between. Germline CDR1 reads SQVTM; CDR2 reads ANQGSEA. The CDR3 region has the DNA TGCAGCGTTCGGTGCAATCAGCCCCAGCATTTT. Its translation is CSVRCNQPQHF.

The gene calls are TRBV28 and TRBJ1-2, with unresolved D. CDR1 is MDHEN and CDR2 is SYDVKM in the germline V gene. The CDR3 consists of 13 residues. V lost 10 bases and J 2 bases, leaving 14 bases between the germline ends. The CDR3 coding sequence is TGTGCCACTCTCGCTGTGGCGAACTATGGCTACACCTTC. This gives the protein CATLAVANYGYTF.

Of note for this clone: The junction differs from germline at one of its ends, possibly a read error. The chain combines TRBV29-1 with TRBJ1-2; TRBD1 matches at 10 bases. Germline V gene lookup returns CDR1 SQVTM and CDR2 ANQGSEA. This CDR3 spans 13 amino acids. The CDR3: CNVVDRGLDGYTF. CDR3 in DNA: TGCAACGTTGTGGACAGGGGGTTGGATGGCTACACCTTC.

V and J are TRBV9 and TRBJ1-2; perhaps TRBD1 as D (6 bases). Germline-derived CDR1 and CDR2 are SGDLS and YYNGEE. V was cut by 5 bases and J by 0 bases, with 14 bases left in between. The CDR3 length is 15 residues. The DNA for the CDR3 is TGTGCCAGCAGTTATTCGGACAGACCTAACTATGGCTACACCTTC. It encodes CASSYSDRPNYGYTF.